One and the same sample provided the 30 T cell receptor beta chains below, sequenced in a study of identical twins. TCRdb reprocessed the 5' RACE reads via MiXCR and lists one record per CDR3 protein. The table has more than 650,000 distinct CDR3 sequences, 6.1% seen once. The specimen was naive T cells sorted from blood. Receptors were obtained from a man younger than 35 in good health.

In this sample, this clonotype turned up many times. The genes are TRBV10-3 and TRBJ1-1; D gene unclear. The CDR3 is 13 residues long. The V gene's germline CDR1 is ENHRY and CDR2 SYGVKD. The V gene lost 10 bases and the J gene lost 3 bases, with 15 bases spanning the gap. The DNA of the CDR3 is TGTGCCACCCATCAAAGGAGGGACACTGAAGCTTTCTTT. Amino acids: CATHQRRDTEAFF.

This clonotype occurred many times. V usage is TRBV20-1 and J usage is TRBJ2-1; D perhaps matches TRBD2 (6 bases). This CDR3 is 15 amino acids long. CDR1 is DFQATT and CDR2 is SNEGSKA in the germline V gene (reference sequence). Trimming cost V 6 bases and J 7 bases, with 22 bases left between them. The CDR3 sequence: CSATPAGLSVNEQFF. The CDR3 nucleotides read TGCAGTGCAACCCCCGCGGGACTCTCGGTTAATGAGCAGTTCTTC.

The table lists this clonotype with a few counts. This chain joins TRBV12-3 or TRBV12-4 and TRBJ2-5, with a tentative D call TRBD1 (7 bases). The CDR3 runs to 14 residues. Trimming left V 6 bases short and J 4 bases short, with 15 bases between. The CDR3 is CASRFTQGGETQYF. For the CDR3, the DNA is TGTGCCAGCAGGTTCACTCAGGGGGGAGAGACCCAGTACTTC.

This clonotype occurred many times. This chain uses TRBV20-1 with TRBJ2-7; D gene unclear. The V end was cut by 0 bases, the J end by 3 bases, with 12 bases between. This CDR3 is built from 14 residues. Germline CDR1 DFQATT, CDR2 SNEGSKA (reference sequence). The CDR3 sequence: CSARDIVNFYEQYV. CDR3 nucleotide sequence: TGCAGTGCTAGAGATATCGTGAACTTCTACGAGCAGTACGTC.

J is TRBJ2-3 and V is TRBV11-1; D is perhaps TRBD2 (6 bases). This CDR3 is built from 17 residues. Germline-derived CDR1 and CDR2 are SGHAT and FQDESV (reference sequence). V was shortened by 4 bases and J by 1 base, with 18 bases between the two germline ends. The CDR3 is CASSSSGGVEGTDTQYF. In DNA form, the CDR3 reads TGTGCCAGCAGCTCATCAGGAGGGGTTGAGGGCACAGATACGCAGTATTTT.

This clonotype was picked up many times. V is TRBV12-3 or TRBV12-4 and J is TRBJ1-2, with 7 bases lining up with TRBD1. The CDR3 contains 15 residues. V was pared by 3 bases and J by 4 bases, with 8 bases of the junction left unmatched. In DNA form, the CDR3 reads TGTGCCAGCAGTTTTAGGAGGGGGCAGGGCTATGGCTACACCTTC. This translates into CASSFRRGQGYGYTF.

The genes are TRBV6-2 or TRBV6-3 and TRBJ2-1; 11 nucleotides agree with TRBD2. CDR1 MNHEY and CDR2 SVGEGT come from the germline V gene. This CDR3 spans 16 amino acids. Trimming took 7 bases from V and 4 from J; bases not matched to a gene: 9. This CDR3 is CASKKLAGVPYNEQFF. CDR3 DNA sequence: TGTGCCAGCAAAAAACTAGCGGGAGTGCCATACAATGAGCAGTTCTTC.

This clonotype has ten or more counts. V gene TRBV5-1 combines with J gene TRBJ2-3; D is uncertain. The CDR3 sequence is 12 residues long. Germline-derived CDR1 and CDR2 are SGHRS and YFSETQ. V was clipped by 3 bases and J by 5 bases, with 7 bases between them. In nucleotides, the CDR3 is TGCGCCAGCAGCTCCCAGCTAGATACGCAGTATTTT. Encoded protein: CASSSQLDTQYF.

This clonotype was observed at least ten times. The chain combines TRBV29-1 with TRBJ1-2; no firm D call. Trimming took 2 bases from V and 7 from J, leaving 14 bases between them. The CDR3 runs to 13 residues. Germline V gene data show CDR1 as SQVTM and CDR2 as ANQGSEA. CDR3 loop: CSVETKGPSGYTF. As DNA, the CDR3 is TGCAGCGTTGAAACTAAAGGGCCCTCTGGCTACACCTTC.

At least ten counts were recorded for this clonotype. V and J are TRBV2 and TRBJ2-6; no firm D call. CDR1 SNHLY and CDR2 FYNNEI come from the germline V gene. The germline V and J ends were trimmed by 8 bases and 0 bases, with 5 bases remaining between them. The CDR3 runs to 13 residues. CDR3 coding DNA: TGTGCCAGCGTGGGCTCTGGGGCCAACGTCCTGACTTTC. Protein: CASVGSGANVLTF.

The CDR3 DNA reads as TGCAGCATCCTAGGGGTGGCCAAAAACATTCAGTACTTC. Residues: CSILGVAKNIQYF. The chain employs TRBV29-1 and TRBJ2-4; TRBD1 is a possible D gene (5 bases). V lost 8 bases, J lost 1 base, and 12 bases lay in between. The germline CDR1 and CDR2 sequences are SQVTM and ANQGSEA. The CDR3 contains 13 residues. Full variable domain (missing parts from reference TRBV29-1 and TRBJ2-4): SAVISQKPSRDICQRGTSLTIQCQVDSQVTMMFWYRQQPGQSLTLIATANQGSEATYESGFVIDKFPISRPNLTFSTLTVSNMSPEDSSIYLCSILGVAKNIQYFGAGTRLSVL.

This clonotype was recorded a few times. The chain has TRBV5-1 and TRBJ1-1, with 7 bases aligning to TRBD1. The germline CDR1 and CDR2 sequences are SGHRS and YFSETQ. The CDR3 runs to 14 residues. Trimming cost V 5 bases and J 2 bases; bases outside gene matches: 6. CDR3 sequence: CASRINRGNTEAFF. The CDR3 bases are TGCGCCAGCAGGATTAACAGGGGCAACACTGAAGCTTTCTTT.

This clonotype was found a few times. The V call is TRBV12-3 or TRBV12-4, the J call TRBJ2-6; 9 bases line up with TRBD1. Losses at the gene ends were 6 bases for V and 0 bases for J; bases not matched to a gene: 9. The CDR3 is 18 amino acids. The CDR3 sequence is CASSDMGQGHSGANVLTF. CDR3 sequence (DNA): TGTGCCAGCAGCGATATGGGACAGGGCCACTCTGGGGCCAACGTCCTGACTTTC.

This clonotype was seen only a few times. The chain couples TRBV7-3 to TRBJ2-7, with D maybe TRBD2 (5 bases). The V end was cut by 1 base, the J end by 3 bases, with 13 bases between. The CDR3 spans 15 residues. Germline CDR1 reads SGHTA; CDR2 reads FQGTGA. The CDR3 bases are TGTGCCAGCAGCTTAAAGCCGGGATCGATCTACGAGCAGTACTTC. This translates into CASSLKPGSIYEQYF.

This clonotype occurred a few times. The chain links TRBV20-1 to TRBJ2-6; D is undetermined. Trimming pared 3 bases from V and 0 bases from J, leaving 12 bases between. The CDR3 length is 16 residues. CDR1 is DFQATT and CDR2 is SNEGSKA in the germline V gene (reference sequence). As DNA, the CDR3 is TGCAGTGCTAGTCCAAACTTACTCTCTGGGGCCAACGTCCTGACTTTC. Amino acid sequence: CSASPNLLSGANVLTF.

V usage is TRBV7-9 and J usage is TRBJ2-3; D not certain. The CDR3 is made up of 16 amino acids. V was pared by 1 base and J by 1 base, with 12 bases between. Per germline, CDR1 SEHNR and CDR2 FQNEAQ (reference sequence). The CDR3 loop is CASSLDAAIGTDTQYF. The CDR3 DNA sequence: TGTGCCAGCAGCTTAGATGCCGCTATCGGCACAGATACGCAGTATTTT.

This clonotype was counted only a few times. The rearrangement links TRBV29-1 to TRBJ2-1; 9 bases map to TRBD2. This CDR3 has 16 amino acids. V lost 3 bases, J lost 0 bases, and 6 bases stayed unmatched. Looked up from germline, CDR1 is SQVTM and CDR2 is ANQGSEA. As DNA, the CDR3 is TGCAGCGTTGACCGGCGGGAGGGCCTCTCCTACAATGAGCAGTTCTTC. Its translation is CSVDRREGLSYNEQFF.

V is TRBV28 and J is TRBJ2-7; 8 bases fit TRBD1. The CDR3 runs to 13 residues. After removal of 8 bases from V and 5 bases from J, the junction contained 8 bases not matched to a gene. CDR1 MDHEN and CDR2 SYDVKM come from the germline V gene. CDR3 coding DNA: TGTGCCAGCTTGTCCGGGACAGGACACGAGCAGTACTTC. Translating it yields CASLSGTGHEQYF.

This clonotype has ten or more counts. This chain uses TRBV29-1 with TRBJ2-1; 8 bases are a match to TRBD1. The CDR3 contains 16 residues. Germline lookup yields CDR1 SQVTM and CDR2 ANQGSEA. Trimming cost V 0 bases and J 7 bases; bases outside gene matches: 11. As DNA, the CDR3 is TGCAGCGTTGAAGATCTCAGGGGGCGAGTCTTAAATGAGCAGTTCTTC. Translation: CSVEDLRGRVLNEQFF.

This clonotype has just a few counts. CDR3 bases: TGCGCCAGCAGCTTGAGCCTAGCGGGAGACGAGCAGTACTTC. It translates to CASSLSLAGDEQYF. The chain carries TRBV5-1 and TRBJ2-7; 10 nucleotides match TRBD2. The CDR3 runs 14 residues. Germline CDR1 is SGHRS and CDR2 is YFSETQ. Losses at the gene ends were 1 base for V and 5 bases for J; bases not matched to a gene: 3.

J is TRBJ2-1 and V is TRBV5-5; no firm D call. Germline V CDR1 and CDR2: SGHKS, YYEKEE (reference sequence). Deletions cut 5 bases from V and 5 bases from J, with 8 bases between. The CDR3 runs 12 residues. The CDR3 reads CASSPQNNEQFF. CDR3 nucleotide sequence: TGTGCCAGCAGTCCTCAGAACAATGAGCAGTTCTTC.

The V gene is TRBV3-1, the J gene TRBJ2-4, with D tentatively TRBD2 (6 bases). The CDR3 extends over 16 amino acids. Trimming stripped 2 bases from V and 0 bases from J, with 11 bases between. Per germline, CDR1 LGHDT and CDR2 YNNKEL (reference sequence). CDR3 nucleotide sequence: TGTGCCAGCAGCCAAACGGGGGAAGGAGCCAAAAACATTCAGTACTTC. Its protein is CASSQTGEGAKNIQYF.

This clonotype was seen repeatedly, ten times or more. The CDR3 region is CASSFDGNEQFF. The CDR3 DNA reads as TGTGCCAGCAGTTTCGATGGCAATGAGCAGTTCTTC. The chain combines TRBV6-5 with TRBJ2-1; unclear D gene. V was trimmed by 4 bases and J by 6 bases, leaving 7 bases between them. The CDR3 covers 12 residues. CDR1 and CDR2 from the germline V gene are MNHEY and SVGAGI.

This clonotype was found many times. V and J are TRBV20-1 and TRBJ2-3; 7 bases are a match to TRBD1. The CDR3 has 12 amino acids. Looked up from germline, CDR1 is DFQATT and CDR2 is SNEGSKA (reference sequence). J was trimmed by 6 bases and V by 7 bases; bases with no gene match: 7. In DNA form, the CDR3 reads TGCAGTGAAGACAGGGTCCCCGATACGCAGTATTTT. Translated: CSEDRVPDTQYF.

This clonotype was counted a few times. The genes are TRBV6-1 and TRBJ1-6; 9 positions match TRBD1. The V gene end was trimmed by 4 bases and the J gene end by 6 bases; junction bases not matched to a gene: 4. In germline, CDR1 is MNHNS, CDR2 SASEGT. This CDR3 comprises 15 residues. CDR3 nucleotides: TGTGCCAGCAGTGGCGGGACAGGGTTTAATTCACCCCTCCACTTT. It specifies CASSGGTGFNSPLHF.

Ten or more counts support this clonotype. The chain joins TRBV5-6 to TRBJ2-2; D ambiguous. The germline gives CDR1 SGHDT, CDR2 YYEEEE. Trimming shortened V by 0 bases and J by 4 bases, and 7 bases separated the two germline ends. CDR3 length equals 14 residues. CDR3 DNA: TGTGCCAGCAGCTTGGGTAGCATCACCGGGGAGCTGTTTTTT. Its translation is CASSLGSITGELFF.

This clonotype has ten or more counts. This sequence joins TRBV12-3 or TRBV12-4 and TRBJ2-2; D tentatively fits TRBD1 or TRBD2 (5 bases each). There are 14 residues in the CDR3. The V and J ends lost 4 bases and 3 bases respectively, with 9 bases between them. This CDR3 reads CASSWGRDTGELFF. The DNA for the CDR3 is TGTGCCAGCAGTTGGGGGAGAGACACCGGGGAGCTGTTTTTT.

This clonotype was seen many times. The chain combines TRBV27 with TRBJ2-7; D is undetermined. The germline V gene has CDR1 MNHEY and CDR2 SMNVEV (reference sequence). The CDR3 extends over 13 amino acids. Trimming shortened V by 0 bases and J by 5 bases, and 8 bases separated the two germline ends. The CDR3 spells CASSLSPRDEQYF. CDR3 nucleotide sequence: TGTGCCAGCAGTTTATCGCCACGAGACGAGCAGTACTTC.

This clonotype was detected only a few times. The chain is built from TRBV11-2 and TRBJ2-1; weak D call: TRBD1 (6 bases). Germline CDR1 is SGHAT and CDR2 is FQNNGV. V gave up 4 bases and J gave up 5 bases, with 12 bases separating them. The CDR3 has 14 amino acids. CDR3 nucleotides: TGTGCCAGCAGCTCAAACAGGGTTAACAATGAGCAGTTCTTC. It specifies CASSSNRVNNEQFF.

This clonotype was seen many times. CDR3 nucleotide sequence: TGCAGTGCTACGGTCAGCGGGAGGGGTACCGGGGAGCTGTTTTTT. It encodes CSATVSGRGTGELFF. The genes are TRBV20-1 and TRBJ2-2; 10 bases map to TRBD2. Losses at the gene ends were 4 bases for V and 5 bases for J; bases not matched to a gene: 7. This CDR3 spans 15 amino acids. Per the germline V gene, CDR1 is DFQATT and CDR2 is SNEGSKA (reference sequence).